These T cell receptor beta chains were read from a single sample in a study of shared clonotypes between healthy human individuals. Profiled with immunoSEQ multiplex PCR; TCRdb holds only in-frame clones, not every one. The table lists nearly 1 million clones, approximately 80% of them singletons, with about 1.5% in the top ten. Material: memory CD4+ T cells sorted from blood. The receptor set was obtained from a man younger than 30 in good health. Each CDR3 is given with its conserved first and last residue. Fields, in order: V gene, D gene, J gene, CDR3 length, clone size, CDR3 protein, CDR3 DNA. D genes are given only for firm matches. Where a row states a size, it is once, few, many or the class of an expanded clone; other rows omit it.

v_gene: TRBV2; d_gene: -; j_gene: TRBJ1-1; len: 13; abundance: -; CDR3aa: CASKAQRNTEAFF; CDR3nt: TGTGCCAGCAAGGCCCAGAGGAACACTGAAGCTTTCTTT
v_gene: TRBV5-5; d_gene: TRBD1; j_gene: TRBJ1-3; len: 16; abundance: -; CDR3aa: CASSILTGGSGNTIYF; CDR3nt: TGTGCCAGCAGCATCCTGACAGGGGGCTCAGGAAACACCATATATTTT
v_gene: TRBV7-3; d_gene: -; j_gene: TRBJ2-1; len: 14; abundance: -; CDR3aa: CASSLTAGSHEQFF; CDR3nt: TGTGCCAGCAGCTTAACGGCAGGGTCCCATGAGCAGTTCTTC
v_gene: TRBV29-1; d_gene: TRBD2; j_gene: TRBJ2-5; len: 13; abundance: -; CDR3aa: CSVEDGGRETQYF; CDR3nt: TGCAGCGTTGAGGACGGGGGGAGAGAGACCCAGTACTTC
v_gene: TRBV23-1; d_gene: -; j_gene: TRBJ2-7; len: 16; abundance: many; CDR3aa: CASSQKGRKSSYEQYF; CDR3nt: TGCGCCAGCAGTCAAAAGGGCCGAAAGAGCTCCTACGAGCAGTACTTC
v_gene: TRBV5-6; d_gene: -; j_gene: TRBJ2-2; len: 14; abundance: -; CDR3aa: CASSPLGGTGELFF; CDR3nt: TGTGCCAGCAGCCCGTTGGGCGGAACCGGGGAGCTGTTTTTT
v_gene: TRBV19; d_gene: -; j_gene: TRBJ2-1; len: 15; abundance: many; CDR3aa: CASSIEGATYNEQFF; CDR3nt: TGTGCCAGTAGTATAGAAGGGGCAACCTACAATGAGCAGTTCTTC
v_gene: TRBV25-1; d_gene: -; j_gene: TRBJ2-3; len: 14; abundance: few; CDR3aa: CASSEATLTDTQYF; CDR3nt: TGTGCCAGCAGTGAGGCCACACTAACAGATACGCAGTATTTT
v_gene: TRBV5-1; d_gene: TRBD2; j_gene: TRBJ2-5; len: 17; abundance: once; CDR3aa: CASRSDTSGSGLETQYF; CDR3nt: TGCGCCAGCAGGAGCGACACTAGCGGGAGTGGTTTGGAGACCCAGTACTTC
v_gene: TRBV6-5; d_gene: -; j_gene: TRBJ2-2; len: 15; abundance: many; CDR3aa: CASSWRSPHTGELFF; CDR3nt: TGTGCCAGCAGTTGGCGCAGTCCCCACACCGGGGAGCTGTTTTTT
v_gene: TRBV10-1; d_gene: -; j_gene: TRBJ1-5; len: 13; abundance: -; CDR3aa: CASSESIDQPQHF; CDR3nt: TGCGCCAGCAGTGAGTCGATAGATCAGCCCCAGCATTTT
v_gene: TRBV6-6; d_gene: -; j_gene: TRBJ2-5; len: 11; abundance: few; CDR3aa: CASSWAETQYF; CDR3nt: TGTGCCAGCAGTTGGGCGGAGACCCAGTACTTC
v_gene: TRBV14; d_gene: TRBD1; j_gene: TRBJ1-5; len: 20; abundance: -; CDR3aa: CASSQVASGGDRGGNQPQHF; CDR3nt: TGTGCCAGCAGCCAAGTGGCGTCAGGGGGTGATCGGGGTGGCAATCAGCCCCAGCATTTT
v_gene: TRBV13; d_gene: TRBD2; j_gene: TRBJ2-7; len: 13; abundance: -; CDR3aa: CASSPLRGNEQYF; CDR3nt: TGTGCCAGCAGCCCACTGCGGGGGAACGAGCAGTACTTC
v_gene: TRBV5-8; d_gene: -; j_gene: TRBJ1-5; len: 14; abundance: -; CDR3aa: CASSLRRSNQPQHF; CDR3nt: TGTGCCAGCAGCTTGAGGCGGAGCAATCAGCCCCAGCATTTT
v_gene: TRBV9; d_gene: -; j_gene: TRBJ1-4; len: 14; abundance: -; CDR3aa: CASSSGLGNEKLFF; CDR3nt: TGTGCCAGCAGCTCCGGACTAGGTAATGAAAAACTGTTTTTT
v_gene: TRBV28; d_gene: -; j_gene: TRBJ2-5; len: 14; abundance: -; CDR3aa: CASRGPGAGETQYF; CDR3nt: TGTGCCAGCAGGGGGCCCGGGGCGGGGGAGACCCAGTACTTC
v_gene: TRBV7-2; d_gene: -; j_gene: TRBJ1-5; len: 15; abundance: once; CDR3aa: CASSLAGRSEQPQHF; CDR3nt: TGTGCCAGCAGCTTAGCCGGCAGGTCGGAACAGCCCCAGCATTTT
v_gene: TRBV30; d_gene: -; j_gene: TRBJ1-6; len: 14; abundance: -; CDR3aa: CAWSGGNYNSPLHF; CDR3nt: TGTGCCTGGAGTGGAGGGAATTATAATTCACCCCTCCACTTT
v_gene: TRBV7-3; d_gene: -; j_gene: TRBJ2-5; len: 13; abundance: once; CDR3aa: CASSLGTGETQYF; CDR3nt: TGTGCCAGCAGCTTAGGGACGGGGGAGACCCAGTACTTC
v_gene: TRBV30; d_gene: -; j_gene: TRBJ1-3; len: 14; abundance: -; CDR3aa: CAWSAVFSGNTIYF; CDR3nt: TGTGCCTGGAGTGCAGTTTTTTCTGGAAACACCATATATTTT
v_gene: TRBV18; d_gene: TRBD1; j_gene: TRBJ2-5; len: 15; abundance: -; CDR3aa: CASSPRQTGAETQYF; CDR3nt: TGTGCCAGCTCACCTCGGCAGACAGGGGCGGAGACCCAGTACTTC
v_gene: TRBV19; d_gene: TRBD1; j_gene: TRBJ2-7; len: 15; abundance: -; CDR3aa: CASSSHGGQGAEQYF; CDR3nt: TGTGCCAGTAGTTCCCACGGGGGACAGGGCGCCGAGCAGTACTTC
v_gene: TRBV27; d_gene: -; j_gene: TRBJ1-2; len: 14; abundance: many; CDR3aa: CASSLSGRTWGYTF; CDR3nt: TGTGCCAGCAGTTTATCGGGGCGGACGTGGGGCTACACCTTC
v_gene: TRBV6-1; d_gene: -; j_gene: TRBJ2-7; len: 13; abundance: -; CDR3aa: CASSGDWSRPWYF; CDR3nt: TGTGCCAGCAGTGGAGACTGGTCCCGCCCTTGGTACTTC
v_gene: TRBV28; d_gene: -; j_gene: TRBJ1-6; len: 14; abundance: once; CDR3aa: CASSRTGYNSPLHF; CDR3nt: TGTGCCAGCAGTCGGACGGGTTATAATTCACCCCTCCACTTT
v_gene: TRBV2; d_gene: TRBD1; j_gene: TRBJ1-2; len: 14; abundance: -; CDR3aa: CASSPGTGVLGYTF; CDR3nt: TGTGCCAGCAGTCCCGGGACAGGGGTATTAGGCTACACCTTC
v_gene: TRBV4-3; d_gene: TRBD2; j_gene: TRBJ2-5; len: 17; abundance: many; CDR3aa: CASSQDSAGGTQETQYF; CDR3nt: TGCGCCAGCAGCCAAGATTCAGCGGGAGGCACCCAAGAGACCCAGTACTTC
v_gene: TRBV28; d_gene: -; j_gene: TRBJ2-2; len: 15; abundance: -; CDR3aa: CASSSTGSNTGELFF; CDR3nt: TGTGCCAGCAGTTCTACGGGGTCCAACACCGGGGAGCTGTTTTTT
v_gene: TRBV6-5; d_gene: -; j_gene: TRBJ2-7; len: 13; abundance: -; CDR3aa: CASSYRIQGGEYF; CDR3nt: TGTGCCAGCAGTTACAGGATCCAGGGTGGGGAGTACTTC
v_gene: TRBV5-6; d_gene: -; j_gene: TRBJ1-2; len: 15; abundance: -; CDR3aa: CASSLDQGTGYGYTF; CDR3nt: TGTGCCAGCAGCTTGGATCAGGGTACCGGATATGGCTACACCTTC
v_gene: TRBV10-3; d_gene: TRBD1; j_gene: TRBJ1-1; len: 14; abundance: -; CDR3aa: CAISESGQGKAAFF; CDR3nt: TGTGCCATCAGTGAGTCAGGACAGGGGAAAGCGGCTTTCTTT
v_gene: TRBV19; d_gene: TRBD1; j_gene: TRBJ2-2; len: 14; abundance: -; CDR3aa: CASSLTGGTGELFF; CDR3nt: TGTGCCAGTAGCCTGACAGGGGGCACCGGGGAGCTGTTTTTT
v_gene: TRBV27; d_gene: TRBD2; j_gene: TRBJ2-1; len: 15; abundance: -; CDR3aa: CASSFGLAGVQEQFF; CDR3nt: TGTGCCAGCAGTTTCGGACTAGCGGGAGTACAGGAGCAGTTCTTC
v_gene: TRBV2; d_gene: TRBD1; j_gene: TRBJ1-1; len: 13; abundance: many; CDR3aa: CASRGTVITEAFF; CDR3nt: TGTGCCAGCAGGGGGACAGTAATCACTGAAGCTTTCTTT
v_gene: TRBV6-6; d_gene: -; j_gene: TRBJ2-7; len: 15; abundance: few; CDR3aa: CASIHVRASTYEQYF; CDR3nt: TGTGCCAGCATACACGTGCGGGCGTCCACCTACGAGCAGTACTTC
v_gene: TRBV2; d_gene: -; j_gene: TRBJ2-1; len: 12; abundance: -; CDR3aa: CASSPWGAEQFF; CDR3nt: TGTGCCAGCAGCCCCTGGGGAGCGGAGCAGTTCTTC
v_gene: TRBV11-2; d_gene: -; j_gene: TRBJ1-1; len: 12; abundance: -; CDR3aa: CASSLGGGEAFF; CDR3nt: TGTGCCAGCAGCTTAGGTGGGGGTGAAGCTTTCTTT
v_gene: TRBV2; d_gene: -; j_gene: TRBJ1-1; len: 14; abundance: -; CDR3aa: CASRGQGLLIEAFF; CDR3nt: TGTGCCAGCAGGGGGCAGGGTCTACTAATAGAAGCTTTCTTT
v_gene: TRBV5-1; d_gene: -; j_gene: TRBJ2-3; len: 16; abundance: -; CDR3aa: CASSLGPGGGSDTQYF; CDR3nt: TGCGCCAGCAGCTTGGGGCCGGGGGGCGGATCAGATACGCAGTATTTT
v_gene: TRBV7-9; d_gene: TRBD1; j_gene: TRBJ1-2; len: 12; abundance: -; CDR3aa: CASSLTNRGWTF; CDR3nt: TGTGCCAGCAGCTTAACTAACAGGGGTTGGACCTTC
v_gene: TRBV5-1; d_gene: -; j_gene: TRBJ2-5; len: 15; abundance: -; CDR3aa: CASSPYRGLQETQYF; CDR3nt: TGCGCCAGCAGCCCCTACCGGGGCTTACAAGAGACCCAGTACTTC
v_gene: TRBV29-1; d_gene: -; j_gene: TRBJ1-4; len: 13; abundance: -; CDR3aa: CSVEEPPREKLFF; CDR3nt: TGCAGCGTTGAAGAGCCCCCGCGTGAAAAACTGTTTTTT
v_gene: TRBV14; d_gene: -; j_gene: TRBJ2-7; len: 12; abundance: once; CDR3aa: CASSQLWGEQYF; CDR3nt: TGTGCCAGCAGCCAACTGTGGGGCGAGCAGTACTTC
v_gene: TRBV29-1; d_gene: -; j_gene: TRBJ2-3; len: 13; abundance: -; CDR3aa: CSVGAGRGDTQYF; CDR3nt: TGCAGCGTTGGGGCAGGGAGAGGGGATACGCAGTATTTT
v_gene: TRBV11-2; d_gene: -; j_gene: TRBJ2-2; len: 17; abundance: -; CDR3aa: CASSILTAPRNTGELFF; CDR3nt: TGTGCCAGCAGCATACTCACGGCCCCTCGGAACACCGGGGAGCTGTTTTTT
v_gene: TRBV7-9; d_gene: -; j_gene: TRBJ2-5; len: 14; abundance: few; CDR3aa: CASMLSAGGETQYF; CDR3nt: TGTGCCAGCATGCTGTCTGCTGGCGGGGAGACCCAGTACTTC
v_gene: TRBV7-2; d_gene: -; j_gene: TRBJ1-2; len: 12; abundance: few; CDR3aa: CASSFNNYGYTF; CDR3nt: TGTGCCAGCAGCTTCAATAACTATGGCTACACCTTC
v_gene: TRBV6-1; d_gene: TRBD1; j_gene: TRBJ1-1; len: 15; abundance: few; CDR3aa: CASRGRQGANTEAFF; CDR3nt: TGTGCCAGCAGGGGGAGACAGGGCGCGAACACTGAAGCTTTCTTT
v_gene: TRBV11-2; d_gene: -; j_gene: TRBJ2-5; len: 16; abundance: -; CDR3aa: CASSSSRQGGVETQYF; CDR3nt: TGTGCCAGCAGCTCCTCCCGACAGGGCGGGGTAGAGACCCAGTACTTC
v_gene: TRBV4-1; d_gene: TRBD1; j_gene: TRBJ1-2; len: 14; abundance: -; CDR3aa: CASSFGQANYGYTF; CDR3nt: TGCGCCAGCAGCTTTGGACAGGCTAACTATGGCTACACCTTC